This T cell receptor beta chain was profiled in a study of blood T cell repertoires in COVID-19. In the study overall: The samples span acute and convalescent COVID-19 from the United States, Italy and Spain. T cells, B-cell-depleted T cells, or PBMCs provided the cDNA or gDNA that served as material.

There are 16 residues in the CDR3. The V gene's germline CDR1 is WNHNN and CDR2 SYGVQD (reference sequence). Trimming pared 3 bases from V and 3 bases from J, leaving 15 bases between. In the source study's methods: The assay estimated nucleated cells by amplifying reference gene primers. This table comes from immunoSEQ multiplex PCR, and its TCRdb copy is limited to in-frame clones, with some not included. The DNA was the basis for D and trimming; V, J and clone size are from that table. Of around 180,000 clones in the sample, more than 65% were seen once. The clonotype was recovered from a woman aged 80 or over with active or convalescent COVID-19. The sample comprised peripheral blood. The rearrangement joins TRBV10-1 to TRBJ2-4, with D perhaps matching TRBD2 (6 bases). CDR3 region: CASSDSASANKNIQYF. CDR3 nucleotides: TGCGCCAGCAGTGATAGTGCTAGCGCGAACAAAAACATTCAGTACTTC.